A selection of T cell receptor beta chains follows, all from one sample in a study of CD8+CD57+ T cells in acquired aplastic anemia. Using its own MiXCR run on the reads, TCRdb lists one record per CDR3 protein. Among over 150,000 distinct CDR3 sequences listed, roughly half were seen once. The sequencing sample was made of sorted CD4+, CD8+, or CD8+CD57+ T cells (not recorded which) from PBMCs. The receptors here all came from a human donor in good health, serving as a control. The CDR3 runs from the conserved cysteine through the conserved F or W. D genes are given only for firm matches. Size is omitted from some rows. Given values are once, few, many or a class for expanded clones.

clone size,D gene,V gene,J gene,CDR3 DNA,CDR3 protein
NA,NA,TRBV9,TRBJ2-7,TGTGCCAGCAGCCCCAGTTGGGGCTACGAGCAGTACTTC,CASSPSWGYEQYF
NA,NA,TRBV25-1,TRBJ2-7,TGTGCCAGCAAGATGACAGCCACCTACGAGCAGTACTTC,CASKMTATYEQYF
NA,NA,TRBV2,TRBJ1-5,TGTGCCAGCAGTGCGGGCTCAAGGAGGAGCAATCAGCCCCAGCATTTT,CASSAGSRRSNQPQHF
NA,NA,TRBV2,TRBJ1-5,TGTGCCAGCAGTGCTAGAGACGGAGGGAATCCCAATCAGCCCCAGCATTTT,CASSARDGGNPNQPQHF
NA,NA,TRBV10-3,TRBJ1-2,TGTGCCATCAGCGGCAGAGACTATGGCTACACCTTC,CAISGRDYGYTF
many,TRBD1,TRBV20-1,TRBJ1-4,TGCAGTGCTCCAAGAGACAGGGCTGAAAAACTGTTTTTT,CSAPRDRAEKLFF
NA,TRBD2,TRBV6-5,TRBJ2-7,TGTGCCAGCAGTTACTCGATTAAGCGGGGGGGCGAGCAGTACTTC,CASSYSIKRGGEQYF
few,NA,TRBV20-1,TRBJ2-7,TGCAGTGGGGAAGGCAGGGATAACTACGAGCAGTACTTC,CSGEGRDNYEQYF
many,NA,TRBV14,TRBJ2-1,TGTGCCAGCAGCCCCATCCCGCGTGAGCAGTTCTTC,CASSPIPREQFF
NA,NA,TRBV2,TRBJ2-3,TGTGCCAGCGGAGGGGGAGGGCTAGATACGCAGTATTTT,CASGGGGLDTQYF
NA,NA,TRBV7-9,TRBJ1-4,TGTGCTAGCAGCTTAAGACCGGCAGCGGGCATTAATGAAAAACTGTTTTTT,CASSLRPAAGINEKLFF
NA,TRBD1,TRBV15,TRBJ2-4,TGTGCCACAAGCAGAGGGGGGGACAGGGGGGTCAAAACCATTCAGTACTTC,CATSRGGDRGVKTIQYF
few,TRBD1,TRBV7-3,TRBJ2-7,TGTGCCAGCTCACCTCCGGGACAGGGCCTGGCCTACGAGCAGTACTTC,CASSPPGQGLAYEQYF
NA,NA,TRBV7-2,TRBJ2-5,TGTGCCAGCAGCTTAGAGGGAGGGGGCGCGGAGACCCAGTACTTC,CASSLEGGGAETQYF
NA,TRBD1,TRBV5-5,TRBJ2-7,TGTGCCAGCAGCTCGGTGGACAGGGTCCGCGAGCAGTACTTC,CASSSVDRVREQYF
NA,NA,TRBV5-8,TRBJ2-5,TGTGCCAGCAGGGGCAGCAGGGGGGGGGCCCAGTACTTC,CASRGSRGGAQYF
NA,NA,TRBV2,TRBJ1-2,TGTGCCAGCAGGGACGGGCCCTATGGCTACACCTTC,CASRDGPYGYTF
NA,NA,TRBV7-6,TRBJ2-5,TGTGCCAGCAGCCGTGGGAATATGGGGACCCAGTACTTC,CASSRGNMGTQYF
few,NA,TRBV5-1,TRBJ2-3,TGCGCCAGCAGCTTGGGGGGGGCGGGCACAGATACGCAGTATTTT,CASSLGGAGTDTQYF
NA,TRBD2,TRBV7-7,TRBJ2-1,TGTGCTAGCAGCTTATCCGGGGGGACGAACAATGAGCAGTTCTTC,CASSLSGGTNNEQFF
NA,TRBD2,TRBV2,TRBJ2-1,TGTGCCAGCAGCGAAACAAACCGGCTAGCGGGGGGACAAAACTCCCACAATGAGCAGTCCTTC,CASSETNRLAGGQNSHNEQSF
many,TRBD1,TRBV6-2/TRBV6-3,TRBJ1-1,TGTGCCAGCAGTCCCACAGGGGTTGGGACTGAAGCTTTCTTT,CASSPTGVGTEAFF
once,TRBD2,TRBV20-1,TRBJ2-7,TGCAGTGCTAGAGAGAGTGCGGGGGGGCACTACGAGCAGTACTTC,CSARESAGGHYEQYF
many,NA,TRBV4-2,TRBJ2-3,TGTGCCAGCAGCCAAGACCCCCAGGGGATGGATACGCAGTATTTT,CASSQDPQGMDTQYF
few,NA,TRBV15,TRBJ1-6,TGTGCCACCAGCAGAGATTCGCCAGGGTATGATTCACCCCTCCACTTT,CATSRDSPGYDSPLHF
many,NA,TRBV15,TRBJ1-5,TGTGCCACCGCAGGGTACAATCAGCCCCAGCATTTT,CATAGYNQPQHF
NA,NA,TRBV12-3/TRBV12-4,TRBJ1-2,TGTGCCAGCAGCTTACCCGGAGGCTATGGCTACACCTTC,CASSLPGGYGYTF
NA,NA,TRBV10-3,TRBJ1-4,TGTGCCATTAAGGGGTCTACGGAAGAAAAACTGTTTTTT,CAIKGSTEEKLFF
few,TRBD1,TRBV20-1,TRBJ1-5,TGCAGTGTAGCAGGGGGAAGCAATCAGCCCCAGCATTTT,CSVAGGSNQPQHF
NA,NA,TRBV6-1,TRBJ1-2,TGTGCCAGCAGTGAAGGGGGATGGGGCTATGGCTACACCTTC,CASSEGGWGYGYTF
few,TRBD2,TRBV10-2,TRBJ2-5,TGCGCCAGCAGGACTAGCGAGGGGTCGTTGGAGACCCAGTACTTC,CASRTSEGSLETQYF
NA,TRBD2,TRBV9,TRBJ2-7,TGTGCCAGCAGTTCCGGACTAGCGGGACTAAACTCCTTC,CASSSGLAGLNSF
NA,NA,TRBV7-2,TRBJ2-7,TGTGCCAGCAGCTTAGGGGTGGGACAGTACTTC,CASSLGVGQYF
NA,TRBD1,TRBV7-6,TRBJ2-3,TGTGCCAGCAGCTTAACGGCAGGGGGAAGGGCAGATACGCAGTATTTT,CASSLTAGGRADTQYF
many,NA,TRBV20-1,TRBJ1-2,TGCAGTGCTAGTCGGGACACGAACTCTGGCTACACCTTC,CSASRDTNSGYTF
NA,NA,TRBV4-3,TRBJ2-5,TGCGCCAGCAGCCAAGAGACAGGTCTGGGTCAGCCCCAGTACTTC,CASSQETGLGQPQYF
NA,TRBD2,TRBV9,TRBJ2-1,TGTGCCAGCAGCACTCGGACTAGCGGGAGTGTTGAGCAGTTCTTC,CASSTRTSGSVEQFF
NA,TRBD2,TRBV12-3/TRBV12-4,TRBJ2-2,TGTGCCAGCAGCCAGGGGACTAGCGGGGGATCGAACACCGGGGAGCTGTTTTTT,CASSQGTSGGSNTGELFF
many,TRBD2,TRBV4-2,TRBJ2-5,TGTGCCAGCAGCCAAGAAGGAGCGGGGACTAGCGGGGTAGGGACCCAGTACTTC,CASSQEGAGTSGVGTQYF
many,NA,TRBV6-5,TRBJ1-1,TGTGCCAGCAGTTGGGCAGGGCGGACTGAAGCTTTCTTT,CASSWAGRTEAFF
once,NA,TRBV19,TRBJ2-3,TGTGCCAGTAGTCCAGGGTTGGACGGAAACACCACAGATACGCAGTATTTT,CASSPGLDGNTTDTQYF
NA,NA,TRBV9,TRBJ2-7,TGTGCCAGCAGCGTAGCTACACAATCCTACGAGCAGTACTTC,CASSVATQSYEQYF
many,NA,TRBV5-1,TRBJ2-7,TGCGCCAGCAGCTTGTTTGCAGATGCCTACGAGCAGTACTTC,CASSLFADAYEQYF